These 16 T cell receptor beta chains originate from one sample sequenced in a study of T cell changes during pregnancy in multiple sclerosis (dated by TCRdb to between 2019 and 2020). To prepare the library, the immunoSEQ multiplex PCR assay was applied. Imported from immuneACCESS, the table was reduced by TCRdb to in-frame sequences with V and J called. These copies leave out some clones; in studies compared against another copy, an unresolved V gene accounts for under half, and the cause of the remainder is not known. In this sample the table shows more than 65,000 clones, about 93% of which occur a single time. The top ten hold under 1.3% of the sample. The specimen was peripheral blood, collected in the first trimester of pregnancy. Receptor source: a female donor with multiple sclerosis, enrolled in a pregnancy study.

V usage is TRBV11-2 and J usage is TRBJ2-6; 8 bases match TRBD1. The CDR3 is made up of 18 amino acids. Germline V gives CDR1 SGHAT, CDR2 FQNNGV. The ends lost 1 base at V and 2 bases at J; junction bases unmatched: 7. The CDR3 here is CASSLVGRGRPGANVLTF. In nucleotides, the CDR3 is TGTGCCAGCAGCTTAGTTGGCAGGGGGCGCCCTGGGGCCAACGTCCTGACTTTC.

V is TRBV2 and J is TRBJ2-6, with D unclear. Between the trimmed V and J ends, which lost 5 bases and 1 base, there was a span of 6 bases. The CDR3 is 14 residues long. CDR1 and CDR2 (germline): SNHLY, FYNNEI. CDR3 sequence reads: CASSPRSGANVLTF. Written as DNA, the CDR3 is TGTGCCAGCAGTCCCAGATCTGGGGCCAACGTCCTGACTTTC.

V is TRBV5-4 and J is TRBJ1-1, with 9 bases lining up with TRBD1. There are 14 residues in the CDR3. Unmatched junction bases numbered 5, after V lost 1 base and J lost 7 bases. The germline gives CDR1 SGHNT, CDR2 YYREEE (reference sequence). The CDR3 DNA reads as TGTGCCAGCAGCTTGCGGGACAGGGTGGGTGAAGCTTTCTTT. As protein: CASSLRDRVGEAFF.

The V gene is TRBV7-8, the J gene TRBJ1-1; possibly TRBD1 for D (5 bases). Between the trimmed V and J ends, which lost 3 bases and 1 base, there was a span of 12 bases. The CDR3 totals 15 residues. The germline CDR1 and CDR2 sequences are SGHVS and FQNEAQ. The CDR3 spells CASSFRVSQNTEAFF. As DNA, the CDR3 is TGTGCCAGCAGCTTCAGGGTTTCCCAGAACACTGAAGCTTTCTTT.

Here the CDR3 DNA reads TGTGCCAGCAGTTACTCGGCAGGGCAAAACGAGCAGTACTTC. This sequence encodes CASSYSAGQNEQYF. The chain uses TRBV6-6 and TRBJ2-7, with TRBD1 as a possible D gene (5 bases). The V end was cut by 0 bases, the J end by 5 bases, with 11 bases between. Germline CDR1 is MNHNY and CDR2 is SVGAGI (reference sequence). This CDR3 has 14 residues.

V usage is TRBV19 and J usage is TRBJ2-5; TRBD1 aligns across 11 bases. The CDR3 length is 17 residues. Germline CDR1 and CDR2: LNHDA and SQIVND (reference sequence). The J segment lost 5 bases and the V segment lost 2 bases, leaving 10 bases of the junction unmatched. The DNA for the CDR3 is TGTGCCAGTAGTATACCCCTGCGGGACAGGGGGTCGGAGACCCAGTACTTC. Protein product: CASSIPLRDRGSETQYF.

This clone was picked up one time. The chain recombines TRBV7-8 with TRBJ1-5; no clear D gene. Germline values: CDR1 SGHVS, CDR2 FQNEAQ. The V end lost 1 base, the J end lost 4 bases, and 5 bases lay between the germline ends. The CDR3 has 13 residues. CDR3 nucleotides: TGTGCCAGCAGCTTAGTGAGTAATCAGCCCCAGCATTTT. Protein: CASSLVSNQPQHF.

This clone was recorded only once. CDR3: CAPVVYTGELFF. CDR3 DNA: TGTGCGCCGGTTGTGTACACCGGGGAGCTGTTTTTT. The chain has TRBV7-9 and TRBJ2-2; D unresolved. The CDR3 is made up of 12 amino acids. Germline loops: CDR1 SEHNR, CDR2 FQNEAQ (reference sequence).

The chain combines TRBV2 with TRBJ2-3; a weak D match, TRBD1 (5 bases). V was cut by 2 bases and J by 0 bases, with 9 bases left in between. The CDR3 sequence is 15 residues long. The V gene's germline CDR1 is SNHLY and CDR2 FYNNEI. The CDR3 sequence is CASSEQGASTDTQYF. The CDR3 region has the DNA TGTGCCAGCAGTGAACAGGGCGCTAGCACAGATACGCAGTATTTT.

As DNA, the CDR3 is TGTGCCAGCATGGGCTTCAACCACTCCTACGAGCAGTACTTC. This codes for CASMGFNHSYEQYF. The V and J genes are TRBV27 and TRBJ2-7; unclear D gene. Trimming took 7 bases from V and 0 from J, leaving 13 bases between them. Germline assignment: CDR1 MNHEY and CDR2 SMNVEV (reference sequence). The CDR3 covers 14 residues.

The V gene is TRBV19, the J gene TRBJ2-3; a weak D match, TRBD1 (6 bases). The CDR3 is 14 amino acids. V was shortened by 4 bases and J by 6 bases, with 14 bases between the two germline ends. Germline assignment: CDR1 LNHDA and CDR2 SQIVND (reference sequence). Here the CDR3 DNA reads TGTGCCAGTAGTAGAGAAGGGGGATTGGATACGCAGTATTTT. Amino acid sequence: CASSREGGLDTQYF.

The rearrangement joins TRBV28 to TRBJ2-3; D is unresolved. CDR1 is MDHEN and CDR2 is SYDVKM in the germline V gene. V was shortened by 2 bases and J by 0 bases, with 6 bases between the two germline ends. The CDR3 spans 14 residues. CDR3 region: CASSLIPSTDTQYF. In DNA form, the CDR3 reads TGTGCCAGCAGTTTAATCCCAAGCACAGATACGCAGTATTTT.

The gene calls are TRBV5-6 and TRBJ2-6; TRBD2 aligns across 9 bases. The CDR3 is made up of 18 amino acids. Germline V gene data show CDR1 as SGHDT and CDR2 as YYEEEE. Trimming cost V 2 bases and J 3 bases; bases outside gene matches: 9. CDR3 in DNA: TGTGCCAGCAGCTTCGAGCCATTAGCGGGAGTTGGGGCCAACGTCCTGACTTTC. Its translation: CASSFEPLAGVGANVLTF.

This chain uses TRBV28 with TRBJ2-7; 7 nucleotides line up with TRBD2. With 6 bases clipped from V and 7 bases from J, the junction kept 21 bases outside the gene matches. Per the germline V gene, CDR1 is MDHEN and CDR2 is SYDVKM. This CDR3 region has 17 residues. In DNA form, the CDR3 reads TGTGCCAGCAGCCCAACAGATAGAGGGAGGGCCGGGGGGGAGCAGTACTTC. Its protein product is CASSPTDRGRAGGEQYF.

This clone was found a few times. As DNA, the CDR3 is TGCAGCGCTATCCAGGGGGGGAACACTGAAGCTTTCTTT. Its protein is CSAIQGGNTEAFF. The chain uses TRBV29-1 and TRBJ1-1; TRBD1 matches 7 bases. Per germline, CDR1 SQVTM and CDR2 ANQGSEA. The CDR3 is made up of 13 amino acids. V lost 7 bases to trimming and J lost 1 base; unmatched junction nucleotides: 6.

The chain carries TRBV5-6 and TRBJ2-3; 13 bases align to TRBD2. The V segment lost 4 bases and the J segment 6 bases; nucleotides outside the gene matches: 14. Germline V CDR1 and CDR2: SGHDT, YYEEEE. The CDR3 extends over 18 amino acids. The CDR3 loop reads CASSNTLGLAGDGDTQYF. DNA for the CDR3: TGTGCCAGCAGCAACACCCTAGGACTAGCGGGGGATGGGGATACGCAGTATTTT.